This T cell receptor (beta chain) derives from a study of T cells in Graves' hyperthyroidism and ophthalmopathy. The wider study: Specimen type is peripheral blood, collected at initial diagnosis prior to any treatment. Broader study findings: Progression to ophthalmopathy was predicted a median of 6.5 months early.

CDR3 length: 13 amino acids. CDR1 and CDR2 from the germline V gene are DFQATT and SNEGSKA (reference sequence). The V gene lost 2 bases and the J gene lost 6 bases, with 14 bases spanning the gap. Around 9.9 ml of fresh peripheral blood supplied the PBMCs. This clonotype was observed at least ten times. Its antigen is unknown. The investigators amplified TCR beta CDR3 regions from RNA transcripts. An initial round of RT-PCR targeting the TCR CDR3 relied on the HTBI primer set. TCRdb fed the multiplex PCR reads into MiXCR, producing one record per CDR3 protein. The table lists over 300,000 distinct CDR3 sequences, over 11% of them singletons.

The sample was blood. The TCR was taken from a woman aged 60 to 75 with Graves' hyperthyroidism. J is TRBJ2-7 and V is TRBV20-1; TRBD1 might be the D (7 bases). In DNA, the CDR3 is TGCAGTGCTAGACTAGGACAGGAGGGCGAGCAGTACTTC. It encodes CSARLGQEGEQYF.